This TCR beta chain was captured by sequencing in a study of human T cells and chemical hapten exposure. On the study more broadly: Patch tests of 0.01% DPC on the upper back were read at 6 days. Whole-study findings and limits: With alopecia, donors may have immune responses unlike healthy people's.

About this clonotype: As yet, its antigen is unknown.

V lost 0 bases to trimming and J lost 8 bases, with 11 bases between them. The germline V gene has CDR1 SGHTA and CDR2 FQGTGA. CDR3 length: 14 residues. What the library attached to individual cDNA molecules were unique molecular identifiers. Each CDR3 protein is one row after TCRdb ran MiXCR on the RACE reads. The sample lists tens of thousands of distinct CDR3 sequences; approximately 11% were seen once. Described time point: patch test 1, 2 weeks after DPC sensitization. Treatment indicated: therapeutic diphenylcyclopropenone sensitization with weekly scalp DPC. Blood sampling occurred before each patch-test application.

Here the sequenced sample was whole blood, taken in connection with sensitization to the hapten diphenylcyclopropenone (DPC). The receptor was derived from a woman aged 45-60 years with alopecia areata. Some clones in this sample may be carry-over from other donors' samples. This rearrangement joins TRBV7-3 to TRBJ2-1; D is unresolved. CDR3 region: CASSLTAQFDEQFF. The CDR3 DNA sequence: TGTGCCAGCAGCTTAACTGCCCAGTTCGATGAGCAGTTCTTC.